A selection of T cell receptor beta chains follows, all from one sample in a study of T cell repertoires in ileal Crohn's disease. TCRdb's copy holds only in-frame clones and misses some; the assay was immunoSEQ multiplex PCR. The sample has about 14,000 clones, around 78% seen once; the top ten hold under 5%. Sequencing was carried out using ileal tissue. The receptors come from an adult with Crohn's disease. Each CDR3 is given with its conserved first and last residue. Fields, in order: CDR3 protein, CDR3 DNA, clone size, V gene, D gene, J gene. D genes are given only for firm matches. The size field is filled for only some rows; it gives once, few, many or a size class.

CASSTRDRGPDGELFF TGTGCCAGCAGCACCCGGGACAGGGGGCCGGACGGGGAGCTGTTTTTT few TRBV11-3 TRBD1 TRBJ2-2
CAGRGLAGASYEQYF TGTGCCGGGAGGGGACTAGCGGGGGCCTCCTACGAGCAGTACTTC NA TRBV28 TRBD2 TRBJ2-7
CASSVGQDGETQYF TGTGCCAGCAGCGTGGGACAGGACGGGGAGACCCAGTACTTC NA TRBV7-7 TRBD1 TRBJ2-5
CASSKGDRINQPQHF TGTGCCAGCAGTAAGGGGGACAGGATCAATCAGCCCCAGCATTTT NA TRBV28 TRBD1 TRBJ1-5
CASSSRTSGDSYNEQFF TGTGCCAGCAGCTCCCGGACTAGCGGGGACTCCTACAATGAGCAGTTCTTC NA TRBV5-4 TRBD2 TRBJ2-1
CASSVSSGGGDTGELFF TGTGCCAGCAGCGTAAGCTCGGGTGGGGGGGACACCGGGGAGCTGTTTTTT few TRBV9 TRBD2 TRBJ2-2
CASSSGLAAYNEQFF TGTGCCAGCAGCTCGGGACTAGCGGCTTACAATGAGCAGTTCTTC NA TRBV5-6 TRBD2 TRBJ2-1
CASSWRQDNYGYTF TGTGCCAGCAGCTGGAGACAGGATAACTATGGCTACACCTTC NA TRBV5-6 NA TRBJ1-2
CASRGWGGLYGYTF TGTGCCAGCAGGGGCTGGGGGGGCCTCTATGGCTACACCTTC NA TRBV28 NA TRBJ1-2
CASSLRTSGVVDTQYF TGTGCCAGCAGCCTCCGGACTAGCGGGGTAGTAGATACGCAGTATTTT NA TRBV12-1 NA TRBJ2-3